This T cell receptor beta chain was sequenced in a study of T cells in Graves' hyperthyroidism and ophthalmopathy. Study-level information: The blood sample was taken at first diagnosis, before treatment began. Overall study findings and caveats: Stable hyperthyroidism and ophthalmopathy were separated using 13 V-J signatures. In blood, most of the thyroid clonotypes expanded above 0.001 were also present.

RNA transcripts provided the source from which TCR beta CDR3 regions were amplified. A set of HTBI primers served as the primers for a first-round RT-PCR of the TCR CDR3. Each CDR3 protein is one row after TCRdb ran MiXCR on the multiplex PCR reads. The top ten hold approximately 18% of the sample, which has 450,000 to 650,000 distinct CDR3 sequences, about a sixth seen once. Germline loops: CDR1 SGHAT, CDR2 FQNNGV. The CDR3 spans 20 amino acids, including both terminal residues. For this clonotype: Its antigen is unknown. It is unclear where the CDR3 begins or ends on the DNA, so no DNA is shown, and the CDR3 is as TCRdb lists it.

Orbital computed tomography and thyroid ultrasound, together with serum TRAb and thyroxine and clinical symptoms, were used for diagnoses. Sequenced sample: blood. The chain carries TRBV11-2 and TRBJ2-7. This receptor was taken from a woman aged 18-29 years with Graves' ophthalmopathy. CDR3 protein: CASSIYLCSVELTPSYEQYF.